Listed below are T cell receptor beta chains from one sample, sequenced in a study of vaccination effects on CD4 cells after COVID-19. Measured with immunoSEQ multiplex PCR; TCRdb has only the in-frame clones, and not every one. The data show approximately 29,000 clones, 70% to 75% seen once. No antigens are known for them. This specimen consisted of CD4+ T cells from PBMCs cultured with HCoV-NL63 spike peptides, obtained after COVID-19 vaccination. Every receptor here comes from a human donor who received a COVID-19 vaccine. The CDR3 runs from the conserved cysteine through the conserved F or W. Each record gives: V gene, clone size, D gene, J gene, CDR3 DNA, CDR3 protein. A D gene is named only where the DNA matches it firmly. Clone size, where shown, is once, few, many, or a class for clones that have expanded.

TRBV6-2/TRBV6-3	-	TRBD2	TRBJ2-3	TGTGCCAGCAGTGCGGGGGACGAGGCAGATACGCAGTATTTT	CASSAGDEADTQYF
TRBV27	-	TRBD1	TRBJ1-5	TGTGCCAGCAGTTTATCAGGGACAGAATGGGGGCCCCAGCATTTT	CASSLSGTEWGPQHF
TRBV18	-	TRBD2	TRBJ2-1	TGTGCCAGCTCACGACGGACTAGCGGGGGGGCTGATGAGCAGTTCTTC	CASSRRTSGGADEQFF
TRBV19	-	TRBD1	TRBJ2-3	TGTGCCAGTAGTCCCGGACAGGGGCACACAGATACGCAGTATTTT	CASSPGQGHTDTQYF
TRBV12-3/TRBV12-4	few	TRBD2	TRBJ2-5	TGTGCCAGCAGTCAGACTAGCGCCCAGGCCCAGTACTTC	CASSQTSAQAQYF
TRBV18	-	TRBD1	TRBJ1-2	TGTGCCAGCTCAACGGACAGGGACGGGTATGGCTACACCTTC	CASSTDRDGYGYTF
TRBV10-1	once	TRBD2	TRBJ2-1	TGCGCCAGCAGTACTAGCGGGGGATTCAATGAGCAGTTCTTC	CASSTSGGFNEQFF
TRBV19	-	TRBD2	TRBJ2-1	TGTGCCAGTAAGGGACTAGCGGGATGGAATGAGCAGTTCTTC	CASKGLAGWNEQFF
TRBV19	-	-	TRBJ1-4	TGTGCCAGTAGTATAAGGTCTAATGAAAAACTGTTTTTT	CASSIRSNEKLFF
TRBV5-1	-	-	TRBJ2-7	TGCGCCAGCAGCTTGGGGGGACAACCCGACTACGAGCAGTACTTC	CASSLGGQPDYEQYF
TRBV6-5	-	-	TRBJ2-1	TGTGCCAGCAGTTACTCCGGGACTGGTTACAATGAGCAGTTCTTC	CASSYSGTGYNEQFF
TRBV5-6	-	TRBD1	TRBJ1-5	TGTGCCAGCAGCTTATGGGTCAGGGGGAATCAGCCCCAGCATTTT	CASSLWVRGNQPQHF
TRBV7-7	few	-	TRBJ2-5	TGTGCCAGCAGCTTAGGACGGTTGCTCGAACAAGAGACCCAGTACTTC	CASSLGRLLEQETQYF
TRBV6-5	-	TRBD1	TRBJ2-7	TGTGCCAGCAGCCTGGATGGGACAGGGTTCTACGAGCAGTACTTC	CASSLDGTGFYEQYF
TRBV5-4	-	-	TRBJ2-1	TGTGCCAGCAGCCGGAAGGGGGGCCACAATGAGCAGTTCTTC	CASSRKGGHNEQFF
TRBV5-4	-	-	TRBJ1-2	TGTGCCAGCAGGGACTTTACGGGACAACACACCTCTAACTATGGCTACACCTTC	CASRDFTGQHTSNYGYTF
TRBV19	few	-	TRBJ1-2	TGTGCCAGTAGTATGGGGGACAACTATGGCTACACCTTC	CASSMGDNYGYTF
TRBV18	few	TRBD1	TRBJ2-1	TGTGCCAGCTCACCCGGGACAGGGCGCCCCGGTGAGCAGTTCTTC	CASSPGTGRPGEQFF
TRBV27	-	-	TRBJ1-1	TGTGCCAGCAGTCTGACAGCGTACTCCCTTGAAGCTTTCTTT	CASSLTAYSLEAFF
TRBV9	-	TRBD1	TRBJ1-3	TGTGCCAGCAGCGGCGGGACAGAAGGAAACACCATATATTTT	CASSGGTEGNTIYF
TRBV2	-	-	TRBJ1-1	TGTGCCAGCAGTGAAGGGGCAGGGCCTCTGAACACTGAAGCTTTCTTT	CASSEGAGPLNTEAFF
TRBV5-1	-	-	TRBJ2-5	TGCGCCAGCAGCGAACCGGGACATTGGGGGCGGCAAGAGACCCAGTACTTC	CASSEPGHWGRQETQYF
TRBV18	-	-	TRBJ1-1	TGTGCCAGCTCGAGGGGGAACACTGAAGCTTTCTTT	CASSRGNTEAFF
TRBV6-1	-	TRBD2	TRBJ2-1	TGTGCCAGCAGTGAAGAGGCGGGAGGCCCCAATGAGCAGTTCTTC	CASSEEAGGPNEQFF
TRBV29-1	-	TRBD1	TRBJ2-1	TGCAGCGTTGTTGGGGACAGGGGGCGCTTGGGGGATGAGCAGTTCTTC	CSVVGDRGRLGDEQFF
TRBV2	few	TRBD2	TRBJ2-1	TGTGCCAGCACCGGGGGGGCTTACAATGAGCAGTTCTTC	CASTGGAYNEQFF
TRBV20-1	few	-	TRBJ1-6	TGCAGTGCTAGTTCCATATCCTATAATTCACCCCTCCACTTT	CSASSISYNSPLHF
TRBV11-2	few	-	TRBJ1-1	TGTGCCAGCAGCTCAGCAGGGCCTTGGACTGAAGCTTTCTTT	CASSSAGPWTEAFF
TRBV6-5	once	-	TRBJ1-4	TGTGCCAGCAGGCCGGGTAGCTCGGGCGCTGAAAAACTGTTTTTT	CASRPGSSGAEKLFF
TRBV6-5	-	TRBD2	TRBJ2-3	TGTGCCAGCAGAGGACTAGCGGGGGGGCCAGATACGCAGTATTTT	CASRGLAGGPDTQYF